Below, one T cell receptor (beta chain) is given with its context. Its antigen is still unknown. The CDR3 has 17 residues. Germline CDR1 LGHNA, CDR2 YSLEER. The V and J ends lost 0 bases and 3 bases, in that order; junction bases with no gene match: 5. This entry comes from a study of cytomegalovirus exposure and HLA in healthy donors. Study-level information: Earlier results showed roughly 120 million unique TCR beta sequences derived from approximately 170 million T cells. The early release's HLA-typed donors yielded 65 million to 85 million unique TCRs. Findings and limits, study-wide: Published work reported that the classifier diagnosed cytomegalovirus status with high specificity and sensitivity. Upon later analysis, TCR association rates were observed to vary by HLA locus, being highest for DRB1 and lowest for HLA-C.

In the PCR, 60 Vbeta and 13 Jbeta primers were used. Profiling relied on immunoSEQ multiplex PCR, and the TCRdb table lists in-frame clones only, not all of them. The sample holds some 140,000 clones; approximately 80% are singletons and the top ten take less than 1.5%. The J gene is TRBJ2-1, the V gene TRBV4-3, with 10 bases fitting TRBD2. The sequenced sample was PBMCs. The sequence derives from a male donor in good health and CMV-seropositive. The CDR3 DNA follows: TGCGCCAGCAGCCAAGAGGGAAGGACTAGCGGCTACAATGAGCAGTTCTTC. This translates into CASSQEGRTSGYNEQFF.